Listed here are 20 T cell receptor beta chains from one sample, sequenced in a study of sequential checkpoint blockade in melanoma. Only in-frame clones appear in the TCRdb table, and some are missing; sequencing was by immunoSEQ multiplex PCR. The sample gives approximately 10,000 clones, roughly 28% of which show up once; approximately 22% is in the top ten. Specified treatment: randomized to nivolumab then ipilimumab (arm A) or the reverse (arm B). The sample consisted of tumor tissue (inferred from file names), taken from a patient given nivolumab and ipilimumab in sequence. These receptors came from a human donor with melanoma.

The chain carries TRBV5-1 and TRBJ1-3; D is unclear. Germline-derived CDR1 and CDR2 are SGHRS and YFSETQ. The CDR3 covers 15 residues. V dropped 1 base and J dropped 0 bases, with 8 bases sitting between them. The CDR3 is CASSLRPSSGNTIYF. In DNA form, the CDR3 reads TGCGCCAGCAGCTTGCGGCCCAGCTCTGGAAACACCATATATTTT. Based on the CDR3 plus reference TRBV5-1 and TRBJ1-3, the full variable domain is KAGVTQTPRYLIKTRGQQVTLSCSPISGHRSVSWYQQTPGQGLQFLFEYFSETQRNKGNFPGRFSGRQFSNSRSEMNVSTLELGDSALYLCASSLRPSSGNTIYFGEGSWLTVV.

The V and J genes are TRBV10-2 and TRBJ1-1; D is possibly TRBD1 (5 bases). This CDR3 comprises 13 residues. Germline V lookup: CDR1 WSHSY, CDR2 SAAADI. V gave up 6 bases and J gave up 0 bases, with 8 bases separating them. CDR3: CASRLTVNTEAFF. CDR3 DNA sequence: TGCGCCAGCAGGTTGACAGTGAACACTGAAGCTTTCTTT.

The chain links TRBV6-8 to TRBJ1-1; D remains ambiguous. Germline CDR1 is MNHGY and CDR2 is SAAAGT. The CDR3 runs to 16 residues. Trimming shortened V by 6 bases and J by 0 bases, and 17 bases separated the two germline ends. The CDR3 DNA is TGTGCCAGCAGCTCTAGCTCCCTTAGGGTGAACACTGAAGCTTTCTTT. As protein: CASSSSSLRVNTEAFF.

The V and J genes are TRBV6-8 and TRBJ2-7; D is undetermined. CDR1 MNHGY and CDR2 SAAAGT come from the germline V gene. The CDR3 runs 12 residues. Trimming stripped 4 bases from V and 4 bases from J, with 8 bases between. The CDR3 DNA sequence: TGTGCCAGCAGTTTACTAACTTACGAGCAGTACTTC. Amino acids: CASSLLTYEQYF.

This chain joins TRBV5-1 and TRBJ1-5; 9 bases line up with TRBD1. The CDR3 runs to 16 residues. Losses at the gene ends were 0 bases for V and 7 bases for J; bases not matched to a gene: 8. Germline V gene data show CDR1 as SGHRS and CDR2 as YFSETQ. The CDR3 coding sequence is TGCGCCAGCAGCTTGGGGGGACAGGGAGCGAAACAGCCCCAGCATTTT. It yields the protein CASSLGGQGAKQPQHF.

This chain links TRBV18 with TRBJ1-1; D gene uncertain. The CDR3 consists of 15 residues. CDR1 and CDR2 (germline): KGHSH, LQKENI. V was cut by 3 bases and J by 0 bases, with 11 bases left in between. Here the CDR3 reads CASSPSRGMNTEAFF. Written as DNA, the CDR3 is TGTGCCAGCTCACCTTCCCGAGGGATGAACACTGAAGCTTTCTTT.

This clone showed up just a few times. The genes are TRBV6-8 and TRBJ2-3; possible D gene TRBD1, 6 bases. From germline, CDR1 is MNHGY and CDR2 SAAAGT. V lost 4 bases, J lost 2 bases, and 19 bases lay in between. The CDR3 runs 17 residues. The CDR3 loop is CASSWGHPGRYTDTQYF. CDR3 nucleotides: TGTGCCAGCAGTTGGGGACACCCCGGCCGCTACACAGATACGCAGTATTTT.

DNA of the CDR3: TGTGCCAGTAGTATAGGGGTAGCGGGGGGCGTCACAGATACGCAGTATTTT. Translating gives CASSIGVAGGVTDTQYF. The gene calls are TRBV19 and TRBJ2-3, with 10 nucleotides matching TRBD2. The CDR3 runs to 17 residues. V shed 1 base and J 2 bases; nucleotides not matched to a gene: 6. The germline CDR1 and CDR2 sequences are LNHDA and SQIVND (reference sequence).

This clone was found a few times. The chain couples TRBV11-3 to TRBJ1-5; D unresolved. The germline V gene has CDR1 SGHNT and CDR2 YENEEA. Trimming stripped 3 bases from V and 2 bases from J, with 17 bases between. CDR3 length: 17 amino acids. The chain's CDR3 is CASSLSTLGPRNQPQHF. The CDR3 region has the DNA TGTGCCAGCAGCTTGTCTACTTTGGGTCCCCGCAATCAGCCCCAGCATTTT. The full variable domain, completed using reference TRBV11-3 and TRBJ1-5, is EAGVVQSPRYKIIEKKQPVAFWCNPISGHNTLYWYLQNLGQGPELLIRYENEEAVDDSQLPKDRFSAERLKGVDSTLKIQPAELGDSAVYLCASSLSTLGPRNQPQHFGDGTRLSIL.

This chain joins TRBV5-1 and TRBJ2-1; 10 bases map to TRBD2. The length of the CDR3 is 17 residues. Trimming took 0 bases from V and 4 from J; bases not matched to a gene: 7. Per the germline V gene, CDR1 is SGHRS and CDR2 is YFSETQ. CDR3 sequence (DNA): TGCGCCAGCAGCTTGGCCCGGGGTAGCGGGGGGTACAATGAGCAGTTCTTC. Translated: CASSLARGSGGYNEQFF.

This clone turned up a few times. The CDR3 loop is CASARRGGYSYEQYF. In nucleotides, the CDR3 is TGTGCCAGCGCCCGGAGGGGTGGATACTCCTACGAGCAGTACTTC. V gene TRBV12-5 combines with J gene TRBJ2-7, with a possible D match to TRBD2 (6 bases). Per germline, CDR1 LGHNT and CDR2 FRNRAP. This CDR3 is 15 amino acids long.

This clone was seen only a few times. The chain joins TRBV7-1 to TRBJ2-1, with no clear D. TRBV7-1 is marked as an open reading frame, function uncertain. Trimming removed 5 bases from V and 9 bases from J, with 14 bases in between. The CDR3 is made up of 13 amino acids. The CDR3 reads CASSPPDLREQFF. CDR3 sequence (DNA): TGTGCCAGCAGCCCCCCCGATCTGCGTGAGCAGTTCTTC.

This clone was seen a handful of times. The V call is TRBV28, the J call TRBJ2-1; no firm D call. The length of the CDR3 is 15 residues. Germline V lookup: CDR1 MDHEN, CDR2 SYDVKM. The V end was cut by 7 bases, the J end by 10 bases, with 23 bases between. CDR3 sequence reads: CASTILSYSLNEQFF. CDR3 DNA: TGTGCCAGCACCATCCTAAGTTACAGCTTAAACGAGCAGTTCTTC.

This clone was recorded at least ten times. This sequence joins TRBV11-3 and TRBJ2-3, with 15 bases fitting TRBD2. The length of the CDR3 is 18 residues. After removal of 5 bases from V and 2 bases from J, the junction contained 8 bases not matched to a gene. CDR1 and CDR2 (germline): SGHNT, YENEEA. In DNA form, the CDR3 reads TGTGCCAGCAGCCCCGGGACTAGCGGGGGGCTTCTCACAGATACGCAGTATTTT. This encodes CASSPGTSGGLLTDTQYF.

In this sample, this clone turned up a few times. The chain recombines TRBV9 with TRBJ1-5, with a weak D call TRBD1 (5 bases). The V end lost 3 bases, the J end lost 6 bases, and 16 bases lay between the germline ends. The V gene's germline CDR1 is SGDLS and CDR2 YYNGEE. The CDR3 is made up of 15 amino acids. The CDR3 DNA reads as TGTGCCAGCAGCGAGGGGTTAGGGCGAGGTCAGCCCCAGCATTTT. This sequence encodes CASSEGLGRGQPQHF.

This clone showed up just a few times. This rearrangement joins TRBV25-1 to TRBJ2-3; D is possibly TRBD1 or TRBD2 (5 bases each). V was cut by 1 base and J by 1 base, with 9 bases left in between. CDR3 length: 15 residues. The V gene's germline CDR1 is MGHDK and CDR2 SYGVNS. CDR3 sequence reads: CASSESMGGTDTQYF. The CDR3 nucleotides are TGTGCCAGCAGTGAATCAATGGGGGGCACAGATACGCAGTATTTT. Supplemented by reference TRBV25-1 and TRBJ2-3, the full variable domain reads EADIYQTPRYLVIGTGKKITLECSQTMGHDKMYWYQQDPGMELHLIHYSYGVNSTEKGDLSSESTVSRIRTEHFPLTLESARPSHTSQYLCASSESMGGTDTQYFGPGTRLTVL.

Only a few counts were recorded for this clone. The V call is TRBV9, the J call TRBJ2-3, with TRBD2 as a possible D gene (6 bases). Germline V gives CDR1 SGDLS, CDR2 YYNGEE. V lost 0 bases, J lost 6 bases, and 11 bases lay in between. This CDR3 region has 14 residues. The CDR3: CASSVAQRGDTQYF. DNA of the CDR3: TGTGCCAGCAGCGTAGCTCAACGGGGGGATACGCAGTATTTT.

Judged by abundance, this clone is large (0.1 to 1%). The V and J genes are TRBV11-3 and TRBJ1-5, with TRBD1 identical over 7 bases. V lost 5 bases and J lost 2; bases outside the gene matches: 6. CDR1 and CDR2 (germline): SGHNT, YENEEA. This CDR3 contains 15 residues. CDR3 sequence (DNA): TGTGCCAGCAGCACCCGACAGGGAGGCAATCAGCCCCAGCATTTT. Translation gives CASSTRQGGNQPQHF.

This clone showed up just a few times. The CDR3 DNA is TGTGCCAGCAGCGGTGGACAGGGGAAAGGAATCGCACCCCTCCACTTT. Its translation: CASSGGQGKGIAPLHF. This chain links TRBV28 with TRBJ1-6; 9 bases line up with TRBD1. The CDR3 contains 16 residues. Germline CDR1 reads MDHEN; CDR2 reads SYDVKM. V lost 6 bases to trimming and J lost 11 bases; unmatched junction nucleotides: 14.

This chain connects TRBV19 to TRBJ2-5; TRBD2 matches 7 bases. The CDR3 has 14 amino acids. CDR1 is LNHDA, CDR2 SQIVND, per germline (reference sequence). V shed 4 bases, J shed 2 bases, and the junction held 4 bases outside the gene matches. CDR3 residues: CASSTAGVQETQYF. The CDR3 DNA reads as TGTGCCAGTAGTACGGCGGGGGTTCAAGAGACCCAGTACTTC.